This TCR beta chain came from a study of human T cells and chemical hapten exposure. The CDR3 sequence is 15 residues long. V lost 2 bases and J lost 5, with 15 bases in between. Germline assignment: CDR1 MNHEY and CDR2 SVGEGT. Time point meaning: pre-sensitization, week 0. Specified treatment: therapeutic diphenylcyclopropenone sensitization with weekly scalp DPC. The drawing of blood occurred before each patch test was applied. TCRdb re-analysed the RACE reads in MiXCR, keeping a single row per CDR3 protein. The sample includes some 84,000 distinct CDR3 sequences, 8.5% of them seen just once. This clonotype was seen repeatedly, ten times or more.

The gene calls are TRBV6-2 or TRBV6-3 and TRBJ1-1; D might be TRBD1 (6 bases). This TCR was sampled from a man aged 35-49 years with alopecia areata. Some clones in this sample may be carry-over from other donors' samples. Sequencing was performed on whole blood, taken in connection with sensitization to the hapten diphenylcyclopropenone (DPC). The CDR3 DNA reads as TGTGCCAGCAGTTACCCGCAAACAGGGTGGACTGAAGCTTTCTTT. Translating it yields CASSYPQTGWTEAFF.